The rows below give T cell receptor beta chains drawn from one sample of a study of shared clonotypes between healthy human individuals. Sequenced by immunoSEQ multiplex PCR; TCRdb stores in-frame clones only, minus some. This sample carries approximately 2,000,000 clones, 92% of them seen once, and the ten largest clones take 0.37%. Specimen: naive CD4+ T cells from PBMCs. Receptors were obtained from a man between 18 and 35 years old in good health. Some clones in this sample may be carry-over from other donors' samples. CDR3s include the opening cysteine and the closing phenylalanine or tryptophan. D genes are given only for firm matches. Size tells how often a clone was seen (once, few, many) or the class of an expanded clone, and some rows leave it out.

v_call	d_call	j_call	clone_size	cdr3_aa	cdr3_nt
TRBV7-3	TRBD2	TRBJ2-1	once	CASSRLAGVSNEQFF	TGTGCCAGCAGCCGACTAGCGGGAGTTTCCAATGAGCAGTTCTTC
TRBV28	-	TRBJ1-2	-	CASREPPGGASNYGYTF	TGTGCCAGCAGGGAACCTCCCGGGGGAGCGAGTAACTATGGCTACACCTTC
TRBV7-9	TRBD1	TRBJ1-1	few	CASSQITGEAEAFF	TGTGCCAGCAGTCAAATCACAGGGGAAGCTGAAGCTTTCTTT
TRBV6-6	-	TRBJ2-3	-	CASSLSGDTQYF	TGTGCCAGCAGTCTTAGCGGAGATACGCAGTATTTT
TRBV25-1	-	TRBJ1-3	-	CASSDPIGAGSGNTIYF	TGTGCCAGCAGTGACCCTATCGGGGCGGGCAGTGGAAACACCATATATTTT
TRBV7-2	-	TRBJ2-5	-	CASSPPLETQYF	TGTGCCAGCAGCCCTCCCCTCGAGACCCAGTACTTC
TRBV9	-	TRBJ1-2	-	CASSVGDSRSLPNYGYTF	TGTGCCAGCAGCGTAGGTGACAGTCGCTCACTCCCTAACTATGGCTACACCTTC
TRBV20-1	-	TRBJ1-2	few	CSARINYGYTF	TGCAGTGCTAGGATTAACTATGGCTACACCTTC
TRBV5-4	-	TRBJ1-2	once	CASSIDRSNYGYTF	TGTGCCAGCAGCATTGACAGATCTAACTATGGCTACACCTTC
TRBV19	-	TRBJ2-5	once	CASSTGRETQYF	TGTGCCAGTAGTACGGGTCGGGAGACCCAGTACTTC
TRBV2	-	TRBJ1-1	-	CASSEAWDGEAFF	TGTGCCAGCAGTGAGGCTTGGGACGGTGAAGCTTTCTTT
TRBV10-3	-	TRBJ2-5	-	CAISARETQYF	TGTGCCATCAGTGCGAGAGAGACCCAGTACTTC